The entry that follows covers one T cell receptor beta chain sequence. Its antigen is undetermined. The data stem from a study of STAT5B mutations in CD4+ large granular lymphocyte leukemia. The survey-level immunoSEQ assay was used. Source study methods: Productive clonotypes were detectable down to 2.59 x 10-5 frequency. The table came from immunoSEQ multiplex PCR; TCRdb's copy has only in-frame clones and leaves some out. That table supplies the V and J calls and clone size; D and trimming were determined from the DNA. Of 20,000 or so clones in the sample, about 88% were seen once. Germline CDR1 and CDR2: SGHRS and YFSETQ. The CDR3 consists of 13 residues. The V and J ends lost 0 bases and 7 bases respectively, with 11 bases between them. Study observations and caveats: 8/27 top patient clones versus 2/35 control clones were TRBV06-family. The CD4+ versus CD8+ T-LGLL clonality difference may reflect limited sample size.

The clonotype was recovered from a human donor in good health. Sequenced sample: CD4+ T cells from blood buffy coats. V and J are TRBV5-1 and TRBJ2-7; no firm D call. The CDR3 nucleotides read TGCGCCAGCAGCTTGGCCGGTAGCAAAGAGCAGTACTTC. Protein product: CASSLAGSKEQYF. Full variable domain (remainder filled in from reference TRBV5-1 and TRBJ2-7): KAGVTQTPRYLIKTRGQQVTLSCSPISGHRSVSWYQQTPGQGLQFLFEYFSETQRNKGNFPGRFSGRQFSNSRSEMNVSTLELGDSALYLCASSLAGSKEQYFGPGTRLTVT.